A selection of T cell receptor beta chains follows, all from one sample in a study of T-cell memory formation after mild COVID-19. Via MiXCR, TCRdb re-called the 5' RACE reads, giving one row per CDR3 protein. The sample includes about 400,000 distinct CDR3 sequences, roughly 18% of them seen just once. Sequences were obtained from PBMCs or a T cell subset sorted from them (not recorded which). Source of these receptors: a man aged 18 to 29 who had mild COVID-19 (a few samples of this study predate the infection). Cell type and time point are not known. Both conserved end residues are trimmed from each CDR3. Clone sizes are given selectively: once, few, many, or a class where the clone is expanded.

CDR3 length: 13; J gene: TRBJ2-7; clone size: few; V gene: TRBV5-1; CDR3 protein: ASSLDWDRPYEQY
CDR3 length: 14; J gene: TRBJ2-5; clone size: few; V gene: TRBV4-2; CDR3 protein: ASSPTSGAMQETQY
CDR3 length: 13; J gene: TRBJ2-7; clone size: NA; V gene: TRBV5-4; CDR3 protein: ASSGTGQGSYEQY
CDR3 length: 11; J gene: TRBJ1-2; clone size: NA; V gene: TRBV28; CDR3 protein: ASSPRGSGGYT
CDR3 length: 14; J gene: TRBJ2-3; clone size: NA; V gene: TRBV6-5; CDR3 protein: ASNPAGDGGQKTQY
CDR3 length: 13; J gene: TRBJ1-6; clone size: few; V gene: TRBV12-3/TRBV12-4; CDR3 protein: ASSLRAPLNSPLH
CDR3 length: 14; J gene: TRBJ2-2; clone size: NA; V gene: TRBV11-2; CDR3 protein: ASSLGGTTITGELF
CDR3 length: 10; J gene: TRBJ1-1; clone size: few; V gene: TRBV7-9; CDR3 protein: ASSLGFREAF
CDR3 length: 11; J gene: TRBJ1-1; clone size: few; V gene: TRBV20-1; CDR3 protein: SASGTENTEAF
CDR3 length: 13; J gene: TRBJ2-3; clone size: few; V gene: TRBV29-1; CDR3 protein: SVGRGAGGTDTQY
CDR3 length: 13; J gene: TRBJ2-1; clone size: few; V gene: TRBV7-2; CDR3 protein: ASSPGRSSYNEQF